The 10 T cell receptor beta chains given below trace back to one sample, sequenced in a study of CXCR3-negative and CXCR3-positive naive CD8 T cells. 5' RACE with UMI labels generated the TRB cDNA libraries. Reprocessing the 5' RACE reads, TCRdb reports a single entry for every CDR3 protein and omits DNA. This table holds approximately 5,600 distinct CDR3 sequences. Sequencing used naive CXCR3- CD8+ T cells from blood. Subset noted: CD45RO-CCR7+CD27+CD95- naive CD8+ T cells lacking CXCR3 (TNR3-). These receptors came from a human donor in good health. Some clones in this sample may be carry-over from other donors' samples.

This clonotype registers medium-sized (0.01 to 0.1%) by frequency. The rearrangement uses TRBV9 and TRBJ2-1; TCRdb designates TRBD1, a call that cannot be tested without DNA. Germline V lookup: CDR1 SGDLS, CDR2 YYNGEE. The CDR3 loop spans 15 amino acids. CDR3 in amino acids: CASSPGGRYLNEQFF.

This rearrangement joins TRBV3-1 to TRBJ2-2. The germline V gene encodes CDR1 LGHDT and CDR2 YNNKEL (reference sequence). The CDR3 has 13 residues. The CDR3 sequence: CASSQVGTGELFF.

V usage is TRBV6-2 or TRBV6-3 and J usage is TRBJ2-7; TCRdb's D gene call, TRBD1, goes unchecked for lack of DNA. Looked up from germline, CDR1 is MNHEY and CDR2 is SVGEGT. The CDR3 is 15 amino acids. The CDR3 loop reads CASSPWGQTNYEQYF.

The rearrangement joins TRBV11-2 to TRBJ2-5; TCRdb designates TRBD2, a call that cannot be tested without DNA. The CDR3 extends over 17 amino acids. Germline V gives CDR1 SGHAT, CDR2 FQNNGV. CDR3 loop: CASSFTSGRLGKETQYF.

The chain combines TRBV29-1 with TRBJ2-2; TCRdb's D call of TRBD1 is untestable without DNA. Germline values: CDR1 SQVTM, CDR2 ANQGSEA. This CDR3 is built from 15 residues. CDR3 protein: CSVGIQGHPTGELFF.

This clonotype is classed as medium-sized by frequency. The genes are TRBV12-3 or TRBV12-4 and TRBJ1-5; TCRdb gives TRBD1 as the D gene, but with no DNA this cannot be confirmed. This CDR3 spans 16 amino acids. The CDR3 loop reads CASTLTGPYSNQPQHF.

This clonotype is deemed medium-sized (0.01 to 0.1%) by its frequency. This chain uses TRBV5-1 with TRBJ1-1; without DNA, the TCRdb call of TRBD1 cannot be checked. The germline CDR1 and CDR2 sequences are SGHRS and YFSETQ. CDR3 size: 16 residues. This CDR3 reads CASSFRQGGIKTEAFF.

This clonotype is classed as medium-sized (0.01 to 0.1%) by frequency. The CDR3 loop is CASSSTPGQGIYEQYF. The rearrangement uses TRBV7-2 and TRBJ2-7; with no DNA, the TCRdb D assignment of TRBD1 cannot be verified. Germline-derived CDR1 and CDR2 are SGHTA and FQGNSA. CDR3 length equals 16 residues.

CDR3 region: CASSLAFDGQGEQFF. V is TRBV12-3 or TRBV12-4 and J is TRBJ2-1; TCRdb designates TRBD1, a call that cannot be tested without DNA. CDR3 length: 15 amino acids.

By frequency, this clonotype registers medium-sized. The CDR3 region is CSARDMTSGLKDEQYF. The rearrangement uses TRBV20-1 and TRBJ2-7; the D call of TRBD2 rests on TCRdb alone, since no DNA is present to check it. The V gene's germline CDR1 is DFQATT and CDR2 SNEGSKA (reference sequence). The CDR3 extends over 16 amino acids.